This TCR beta chain was identified during a study of cytomegalovirus exposure and HLA in healthy donors. Study results and limitations: Researchers counted 180 or so TCR beta chains as cytomegalovirus-associated. Across donors, most TCRs were seen rarely, yet some public ones were widespread.

Assay used: immunoSEQ multiplex PCR; TCRdb lists only in-frame clones, some missing. The table lists 130,000 to 150,000 clones, roughly four fifths of them singletons. Concerning this clone: The antigen remains unidentified.

The junction had 6 bases not matched to a gene; V was cut back by 3 bases and J by 3 bases. Germline V lookup: CDR1 SGHDT, CDR2 YYEEEE. The CDR3 consists of 15 residues. This sequence originates from a woman aged 25 to 39 in good health and CMV-seronegative. The sequencing sample was made of PBMCs. The rearrangement uses TRBV5-6 and TRBJ1-5, with 7 bases fitting TRBD1. CDR3 bases: TGTGCCAGCAGCTCCCGGGACAGCGACAATCAGCCCCAGCATTTT. It codes for CASSSRDSDNQPQHF.